Presented here are 2 T cell receptor beta chains from one specimen sequenced in a study of shared clonotypes between healthy human individuals. Only in-frame clones appear in the TCRdb table, and some are missing; sequencing was by immunoSEQ multiplex PCR. This sample has approximately 110,000 clones; about two thirds occur once, and the top ten carry around 24%. Material for sequencing was memory CD8+ T cells sorted from blood. Subset here: CD45RO+ cells pooled with CCR7-negative TemRA cells. The source of these receptors is a woman aged 30 to 39 in good health.

This clone has ten or more counts. The chain recombines TRBV28 with TRBJ2-2; possible D gene TRBD1, 6 bases. Trimming cost V 6 bases and J 5 bases, with 13 bases left between them. The CDR3 runs to 14 residues. Germline CDR1 MDHEN, CDR2 SYDVKM. The CDR3 DNA sequence: TGTGCCAGCAGAGCGGCAGGGGATACCGGGGAGCTGTTTTTT. This translates into CASRAAGDTGELFF.

The V gene is TRBV11-2, the J gene TRBJ2-7; tentatively, D is TRBD2 (6 bases). This CDR3 region has 17 residues. CDR1 and CDR2 from the germline V gene are SGHAT and FQNNGV. V gave up 7 bases and J gave up 5 bases, with 27 bases separating them. The CDR3 DNA is TGTGCCAGCAACAGCTTGCGGGGCGGCTTTTTAAGCAACGAGCAGTACTTC. Translation: CASNSLRGGFLSNEQYF.